The 27 T cell receptor beta chains below come from one sample, sequenced in a study of blood T cell repertoires in COVID-19. Clones were sequenced by immunoSEQ multiplex PCR, and TCRdb holds only the in-frame ones, with some missing. Of roughly 150,000 clones in the sample, roughly 78% were seen once. The sequencing input was peripheral blood. The receptors here all came from a human donor with acute or convalescent COVID-19. The donor label of this sample is uncertain.

CDR3 DNA sequence: TGTGCCAGCAGCCGAAACGAAGGGGGTACCTATTCACCCCTCCACTTT. Translation gives CASSRNEGGTYSPLHF. The rearrangement links TRBV14 to TRBJ1-6, with D tentatively TRBD1 (6 bases). The CDR3 consists of 16 residues. CDR1 and CDR2 from the germline V gene are SGHDN and FVKESK. V lost 4 bases and J lost 8, with 18 bases in between.

This clone came up once. V gene TRBV6-5 combines with J gene TRBJ1-1; maybe TRBD1 (6 bases). Trimming cost V 6 bases and J 7 bases, with 15 bases left between them. CDR1 is MNHEY, CDR2 SVGAGI, per germline. This CDR3 is 13 amino acids long. CDR3 loop: CASRGWTDNEAFF. The CDR3 region has the DNA TGTGCCAGCAGGGGTTGGACAGATAATGAAGCTTTCTTT.

The rearrangement uses TRBV9 and TRBJ2-2; possibly TRBD1 for D (5 bases). Per germline, CDR1 SGDLS and CDR2 YYNGEE. Trimming shortened V by 4 bases and J by 3 bases, and 19 bases separated the two germline ends. This CDR3 has 17 amino acids. CDR3 sequence: CASSTRRVRSDTGELFF. The CDR3 DNA reads TGTGCCAGCAGCACACGCAGGGTTCGGTCGGACACCGGGGAGCTGTTTTTT.

This clone was counted at least ten times. The chain uses TRBV19 and TRBJ1-5; D perhaps matches TRBD1 (6 bases). This CDR3 spans 15 amino acids. Trimming shortened V by 5 bases and J by 11 bases, and 22 bases separated the two germline ends. Germline CDR1 reads LNHDA; CDR2 reads SQIVND (reference sequence). CDR3 nucleotide sequence: TGTGCCAGTAGTGCTCCGGGGGGGGCCAATCGGGCCCAGCATTTT. This encodes CASSAPGGANRAQHF.

The rearrangement uses TRBV30 and TRBJ1-2; D not certain. The ends were cut back, 4 bases at V and 0 bases at J, with 9 bases in the middle. Looked up from germline, CDR1 is GTSNPN and CDR2 is SVGIG (reference sequence). The CDR3 has 13 amino acids. The CDR3 protein is CAWTWRSNYGYTF. The CDR3 nucleotides are TGTGCCTGGACGTGGAGATCTAACTATGGCTACACCTTC.

The chain couples TRBV30 to TRBJ2-7; a possible D gene is TRBD1 (6 bases). CDR1 is GTSNPN, CDR2 SVGIG, per germline (reference sequence). The CDR3 is 14 residues long. Trimming cost V 3 bases and J 4 bases, with 16 bases left between them. DNA for the CDR3: TGTGCCTGGAGACTAGACAGGATAGGATACGAGCAGTACTTC. This translates into CAWRLDRIGYEQYF.

The genes are TRBV27 and TRBJ1-6, with D possibly being TRBD1 (5 bases). The V end was cut by 3 bases, the J end by 3 bases, with 15 bases between. Germline loops: CDR1 MNHEY, CDR2 SMNVEV (reference sequence). The CDR3 sequence is 17 residues long. This CDR3 is CASSLSQGLGYNSPLHF. For the CDR3, the DNA is TGTGCCAGCAGTTTGAGTCAGGGACTAGGCTATAATTCACCCCTCCACTTT.

This chain links TRBV3-1 (or the pseudogene TRBV3-2) with TRBJ1-2; D is ambiguous. In germline, CDR1 is LGHDT, CDR2 YNNKEL (reference sequence). The CDR3 has 16 residues. V lost 4 bases to trimming and J lost 0 bases, with 15 bases between them. DNA of the CDR3: TGTGCCAGCAGCCGCCCCTTGGGCGGGTCTAACTATGGCTACACCTTC. It yields the protein CASSRPLGGSNYGYTF.

V is TRBV6-6 and J is TRBJ1-6; D is ambiguous. This CDR3 region has 15 residues. Trimming left V 6 bases short and J 0 bases short, with 9 bases between. Germline loops: CDR1 MNHNY, CDR2 SVGAGI (reference sequence). The CDR3 spells CASRSSSSYNSPLHF. The CDR3 DNA sequence: TGTGCCAGCAGGTCCTCGAGCTCCTATAATTCACCCCTCCACTTT.

The gene calls are TRBV7-2 and TRBJ1-2; no definite D call. The CDR3 has 15 amino acids. Deletions cut 5 bases from V and 8 bases from J, with 21 bases between. The germline V gene encodes CDR1 SGHTA and CDR2 FQGNSA. CDR3 amino acids: CASSPRQGVLGGYTF. For the CDR3, the DNA is TGTGCCAGCAGCCCAAGACAAGGCGTACTGGGCGGCTACACCTTC.

This clone was picked up one time. V and J are TRBV6-4 and TRBJ2-3, with D perhaps matching TRBD1 (5 bases). The V end was cut by 1 base, the J end by 0 bases, with 11 bases between. This CDR3 has 16 amino acids. Germline V gives CDR1 MRHNA, CDR2 SNTAGT. The chain's CDR3 is CASSDYRSTSTDTQYF. CDR3 in DNA: TGTGCCAGCAGTGACTACAGGAGTACTAGCACAGATACGCAGTATTTT.

The chain has TRBV25-1 and TRBJ1-6; D remains unclear. CDR3 length: 14 residues. Trimming took 2 bases from V and 10 from J, leaving 12 bases between them. CDR1 and CDR2 (germline): MGHDK, SYGVNS. CDR3 region: CASSEIPKSSPLHF. CDR3 bases: TGTGCCAGCAGTGAAATCCCTAAATCCTCACCCCTCCACTTT. Together with reference TRBV25-1 and TRBJ1-6, the CDR3 gives the full variable domain: EADIYQTPRYLVIGTGKKITLECSQTMGHDKMYWYQQDPGMELHLIHYSYGVNSTEKGDLSSESTVSRIRTEHFPLTLESARPSHTSQYLCASSEIPKSSPLHFGNGTRLTVT.

The chain has TRBV30 and TRBJ2-7; TRBD1 matches 8 bases. V shed 2 bases, J shed 5 bases, and the junction held 8 bases outside the gene matches. Germline values: CDR1 GTSNPN, CDR2 SVGIG (reference sequence). CDR3 length: 14 amino acids. CDR3 in amino acids: CAWSSRTGFHEQYF. The CDR3 DNA reads TGTGCCTGGAGTTCCCGGACAGGGTTCCACGAGCAGTACTTC.

The gene calls are TRBV3-1 (or the pseudogene TRBV3-2) and TRBJ1-5, with D tentatively TRBD1 (5 bases). The germline CDR1 and CDR2 sequences are LGHDT and YNNKEL (reference sequence). The CDR3 loop spans 14 amino acids. Trimming removed 2 bases from V and 3 bases from J, with 8 bases in between. CDR3 sequence (DNA): TGTGCCAGCAGCCAACTGACAGACAATCAGCCCCAGCATTTT. Translated: CASSQLTDNQPQHF.

This clone appeared once. The rearrangement uses TRBV7-9 and TRBJ1-3, with D uncertain. The CDR3 covers 17 residues. The germline V gene encodes CDR1 SEHNR and CDR2 FQNEAQ (reference sequence). The V and J ends lost 5 bases and 1 base respectively, with 18 bases between them. The CDR3 sequence is CASSPRGGSFSGNTIYF. The DNA of the CDR3 is TGTGCCAGCAGCCCCCGCGGAGGGTCCTTTTCTGGAAACACCATATATTTT.

The V call is TRBV3-1 (or the pseudogene TRBV3-2), the J call TRBJ2-7; D may be TRBD2 (5 bases). The germline V gene encodes CDR1 LGHDT and CDR2 YNNKEL (reference sequence). V shed 1 base and J shed 0 bases, with 7 bases lying between them. The CDR3 totals 14 residues. The CDR3 nucleotides read TGTGCCAGCAGCCAAGTTCGGGACTCCTACGAGCAGTACTTC. Its protein is CASSQVRDSYEQYF.

The chain combines TRBV11-2 with TRBJ1-2; D may be TRBD1 (5 bases). This CDR3 is built from 14 residues. V lost 2 bases, J lost 0 bases, and 7 bases lay in between. Germline V gene lookup returns CDR1 SGHAT and CDR2 FQNNGV. The CDR3 coding sequence is TGTGCCAGCAGCTTACTGACAGCTAACTATGGCTACACCTTC. It is translated as CASSLLTANYGYTF.

V gene TRBV4-2 combines with J gene TRBJ1-6; D may be TRBD1 (5 bases). Trimming shortened V by 6 bases and J by 7 bases, and 22 bases separated the two germline ends. The CDR3 length is 17 residues. Germline V gives CDR1 LGHNA, CDR2 YNFKEQ. The CDR3 loop reads CASRGGATQSANSPLHF. The CDR3 DNA follows: TGTGCCAGCAGGGGCGGGGCGACCCAAAGCGCCAATTCACCCCTCCACTTT.

The chain is built from TRBV4-2 and TRBJ1-2; possible D gene TRBD1, 5 bases. Trimming stripped 0 bases from V and 0 bases from J, with 11 bases between. This CDR3 region has 16 residues. From germline, CDR1 is LGHNA and CDR2 YNFKEQ. This chain's CDR3 is CASSQEGQLANYGYTF. CDR3 DNA: TGTGCCAGCAGCCAAGAGGGGCAGCTCGCTAACTATGGCTACACCTTC.

The genes are TRBV18 and TRBJ2-1; TRBD1 agrees at 9 bases. Germline CDR1 reads KGHSH; CDR2 reads LQKENI. The V segment lost 3 bases and the J segment 4 bases; nucleotides outside the gene matches: 7. The CDR3 covers 16 residues. For the CDR3, the DNA is TGTGCCAGCTCACCTACACAGGGGGCGGGATACAATGAGCAGTTCTTC. Protein: CASSPTQGAGYNEQFF.

CDR3 in DNA: TGTGCCAGTAGAGCGCAGGGGGCTAACTACAATGAGCAGTTCTTC. Translating it yields CASRAQGANYNEQFF. The chain has TRBV19 and TRBJ2-1, with TRBD1 matching over 8 bases. With V trimmed by 6 bases and J by 3 bases, 7 bases remained unmatched. The CDR3 is 15 amino acids. CDR1 is LNHDA and CDR2 is SQIVND in the germline V gene (reference sequence). Filled out from reference TRBV19 and TRBJ2-1, the complete variable domain reads DGGITQSPKYLFRKEGQNVTLSCEQNLNHDAMYWYRQDPGQGLRLIYYSQIVNDFQKGDIAEGYSVSREKKESFPLTVTSAQKNPTAFYLCASRAQGANYNEQFFGPGTRLTVL.

The chain employs TRBV5-1 and TRBJ1-4; 7 bases line up with TRBD1. Per germline, CDR1 SGHRS and CDR2 YFSETQ. This CDR3 comprises 16 residues. V trimming: 4 bases; J trimming: 2 bases; junction bases outside the gene matches: 8. The CDR3 sequence is CASSQQGLGTNEKLFF. The CDR3 bases are TGCGCCAGCAGCCAACAGGGGCTTGGGACTAATGAAAAACTGTTTTTT.

The rearrangement uses TRBV30 and TRBJ1-6; 7 nucleotides align to TRBD1. With V trimmed by 1 base and J by 8 bases, 8 bases remained unmatched. CDR1 and CDR2 (germline): GTSNPN, SVGIG (reference sequence). This CDR3 spans 15 amino acids. CDR3 nucleotides: TGTGCCTGGAGTGCCCGGGACAGACAAGATTCACCCCTCCACTTT. Translating gives CAWSARDRQDSPLHF.

This rearrangement joins TRBV19 to TRBJ1-5; 7 nucleotides align to TRBD1. CDR1 is LNHDA, CDR2 SQIVND, per germline (reference sequence). The CDR3 spans 14 residues. J lost 7 bases, V lost 3 bases, and 6 bases had no gene match. The CDR3: CASSIRDSSQPQHF. CDR3 nucleotide sequence: TGTGCCAGTAGTATCCGGGACAGCAGCCAGCCCCAGCATTTT. Variable domain in full (rest from reference TRBV19 and TRBJ1-5): DGGITQSPKYLFRKEGQNVTLSCEQNLNHDAMYWYRQDPGQGLRLIYYSQIVNDFQKGDIAEGYSVSREKKESFPLTVTSAQKNPTAFYLCASSIRDSSQPQHFGDGTRLSIL.

The chain has TRBV12-5 and TRBJ2-3; maybe TRBD2 (6 bases). The CDR3 runs to 14 residues. The germline CDR1 and CDR2 sequences are LGHNT and FRNRAP. The V end was cut by 6 bases, the J end by 8 bases, with 18 bases between. CDR3 sequence: CASGPRGGLGTQYF. CDR3 DNA: TGTGCTAGTGGACCTAGGGGAGGTCTAGGTACGCAGTATTTT.

V gene TRBV7-9 combines with J gene TRBJ1-4; no reliable D call. Trimming shortened V by 4 bases and J by 12 bases, and 12 bases separated the two germline ends. CDR1 and CDR2 from the germline V gene are SEHNR and FQNEAQ (reference sequence). This CDR3 region has 12 residues. The CDR3 protein is CASSYNFLELFF. Written as DNA, the CDR3 is TGTGCCAGCAGCTATAATTTCCTCGAACTGTTTTTT.

The V and J genes are TRBV15 and TRBJ2-7, with 7 bases that match TRBD1. The CDR3 consists of 15 residues. J was trimmed by 5 bases and V by 0 bases; bases with no gene match: 7. Germline-derived CDR1 and CDR2 are LNHNV and YYDKDF (reference sequence). As DNA, the CDR3 is TGTGCCACCAGCAGAGAAGACAGGGCCTCGCACGAGCAGTACTTC. Translation gives CATSREDRASHEQYF.